This TCR beta chain was sequenced in a study of neoadjuvant anti-PD-1 for oral cavity cancer. Study-level information: Most patients had three to four biweekly doses of 3 mg/kg nivolumab before resection.

Measured with immunoSEQ multiplex PCR; TCRdb has only the in-frame clones, and not every one. This table holds about 14,000 clones, around two thirds found once. This CDR3 is 14 amino acids long. The V gene lost 2 bases and the J gene lost 2 bases, with 10 bases spanning the gap. Germline lookup yields CDR1 MNHEY and CDR2 SMNVEV (reference sequence). The sample here was PBMCs, taken before nivolumab (anti-PD-1) treatment. The source of this sequence is a person between 40 and 85 years old with oral cavity squamous cell carcinoma. J is TRBJ2-7 and V is TRBV27, with TRBD1 as a possible D gene (5 bases). CDR3 region: CASSLRGKPYEQYF. DNA of the CDR3: TGTGCCAGCAGTTTAAGGGGAAAACCCTACGAGCAGTACTTC.